This T cell receptor beta chain was documented in a study of T cell repertoires in cytomegalovirus infection. As for the study in general: An indication of both CMV infection and matching HLA type came from public TCR beta signatures.

Germline V CDR1 and CDR2: LNHDA, SQIVND (reference sequence). The CDR3 spans 14 residues. V gave up 5 bases and J gave up 4 bases, with 13 bases separating them. General study results and limits: Ex vivo responses were dominated by HLA-C-restricted CMV-specific TCR beta clonotypes. Identification of carriers of CMV plus the relevant HLA was performed using cumulative public TCR beta family frequency.

In regard to this clonotype: Its antigen is still unknown.

TCRdb reprocessed the reads via MiXCR and lists one record per CDR3 protein. The data show roughly 280,000 distinct CDR3 sequences, roughly 13% seen once. The V call is TRBV19, the J call TRBJ2-3; D might be TRBD1 (6 bases). The receptor was isolated from a human donor in good health (CMV status not recorded). Some clones in this sample may be carry-over from other donors' samples. The sample consisted of PBMCs. The CDR3 here is CASSLTGSADTQYF. The CDR3 coding sequence is TGTGCCAGTAGTCTGACAGGATCCGCAGATACGCAGTATTTT. The full variable domain, in which reference TRBV19 and TRBJ2-3 provide the parts outside the CDR3, is DGGITQSPKYLFRKEGQNVTLSCEQNLNHDAMYWYRQDPGQGLRLIYYSQIVNDFQKGDIAEGYSVSREKKESFPLTVTSAQKNPTAFYLCASSLTGSADTQYFGPGTRLTVL.